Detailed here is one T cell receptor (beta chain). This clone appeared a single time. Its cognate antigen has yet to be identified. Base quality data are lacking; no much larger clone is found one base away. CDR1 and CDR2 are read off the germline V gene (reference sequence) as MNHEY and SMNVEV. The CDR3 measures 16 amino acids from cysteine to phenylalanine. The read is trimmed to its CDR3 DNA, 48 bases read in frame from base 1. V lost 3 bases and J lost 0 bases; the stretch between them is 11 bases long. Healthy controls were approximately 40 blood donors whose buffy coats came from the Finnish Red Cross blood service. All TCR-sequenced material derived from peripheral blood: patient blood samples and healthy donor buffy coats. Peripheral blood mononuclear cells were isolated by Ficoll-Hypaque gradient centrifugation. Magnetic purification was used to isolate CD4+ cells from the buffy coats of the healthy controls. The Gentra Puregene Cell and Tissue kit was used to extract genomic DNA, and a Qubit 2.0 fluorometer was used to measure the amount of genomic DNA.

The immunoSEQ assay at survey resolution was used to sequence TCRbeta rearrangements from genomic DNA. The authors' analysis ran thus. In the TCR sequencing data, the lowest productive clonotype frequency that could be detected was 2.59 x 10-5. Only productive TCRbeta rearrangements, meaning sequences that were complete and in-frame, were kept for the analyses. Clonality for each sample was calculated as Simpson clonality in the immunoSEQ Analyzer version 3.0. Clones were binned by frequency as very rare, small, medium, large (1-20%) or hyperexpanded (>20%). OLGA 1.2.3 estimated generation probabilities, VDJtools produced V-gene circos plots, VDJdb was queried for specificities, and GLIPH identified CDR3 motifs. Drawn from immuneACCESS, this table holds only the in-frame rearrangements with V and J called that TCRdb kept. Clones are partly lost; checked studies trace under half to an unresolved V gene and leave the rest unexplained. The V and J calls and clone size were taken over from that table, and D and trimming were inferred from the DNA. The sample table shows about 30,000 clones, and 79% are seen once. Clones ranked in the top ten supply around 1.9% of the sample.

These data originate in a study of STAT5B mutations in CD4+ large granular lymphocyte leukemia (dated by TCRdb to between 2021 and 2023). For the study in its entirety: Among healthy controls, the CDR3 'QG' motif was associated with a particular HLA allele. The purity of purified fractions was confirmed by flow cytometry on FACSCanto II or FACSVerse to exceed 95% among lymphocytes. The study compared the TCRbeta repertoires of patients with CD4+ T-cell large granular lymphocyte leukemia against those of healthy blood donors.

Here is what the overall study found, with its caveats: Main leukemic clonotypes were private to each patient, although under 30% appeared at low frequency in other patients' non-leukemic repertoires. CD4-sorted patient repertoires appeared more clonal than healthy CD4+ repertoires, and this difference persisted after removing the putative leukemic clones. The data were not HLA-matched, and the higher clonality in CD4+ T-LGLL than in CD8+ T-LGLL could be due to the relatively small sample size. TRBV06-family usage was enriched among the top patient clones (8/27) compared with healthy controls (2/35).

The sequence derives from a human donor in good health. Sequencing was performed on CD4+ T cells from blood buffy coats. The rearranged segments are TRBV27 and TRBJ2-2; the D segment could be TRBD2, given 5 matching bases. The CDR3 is CASSLLQTTNTGELFF. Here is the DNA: TGTGCCAGCAGTTTGCTGCAGACTACGAACACCGGGGAGCTGTTTTTT.